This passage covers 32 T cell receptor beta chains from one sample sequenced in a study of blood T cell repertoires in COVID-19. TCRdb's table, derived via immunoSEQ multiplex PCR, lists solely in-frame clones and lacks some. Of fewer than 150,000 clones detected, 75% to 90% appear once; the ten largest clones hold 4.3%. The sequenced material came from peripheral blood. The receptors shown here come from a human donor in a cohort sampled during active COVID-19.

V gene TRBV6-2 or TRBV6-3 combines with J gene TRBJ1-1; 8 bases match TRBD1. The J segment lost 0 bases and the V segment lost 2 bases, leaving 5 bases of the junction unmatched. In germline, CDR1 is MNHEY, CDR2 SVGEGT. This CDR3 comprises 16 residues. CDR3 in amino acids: CASSYTWTGMNTEAFF. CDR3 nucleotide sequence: TGTGCCAGCAGTTACACATGGACAGGGATGAACACTGAAGCTTTCTTT.

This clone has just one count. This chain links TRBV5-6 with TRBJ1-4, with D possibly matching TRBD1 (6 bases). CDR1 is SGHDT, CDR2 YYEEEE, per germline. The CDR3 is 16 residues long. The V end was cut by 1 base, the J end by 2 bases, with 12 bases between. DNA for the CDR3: TGTGCCAGCAGCTTGAGGACAGCCCTCACTAATGAAAAACTGTTTTTT. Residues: CASSLRTALTNEKLFF.

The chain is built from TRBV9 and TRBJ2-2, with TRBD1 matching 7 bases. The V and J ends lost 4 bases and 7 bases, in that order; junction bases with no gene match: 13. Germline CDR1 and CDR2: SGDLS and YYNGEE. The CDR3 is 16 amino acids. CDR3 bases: TGTGCCAGCAGCTTTAGGACAGGAGGCCACCACGGGGAGCTGTTTTTT. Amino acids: CASSFRTGGHHGELFF. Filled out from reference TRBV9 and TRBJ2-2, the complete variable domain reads DSGVTQTPKHLITATGQRVTLRCSPRSGDLSVYWYQQSLDQGLQFLIQYYNGEERAKGNILERFSAQQFPDLHSELNLSSLELGDSALYFCASSFRTGGHHGELFFGEGSRLTVL.

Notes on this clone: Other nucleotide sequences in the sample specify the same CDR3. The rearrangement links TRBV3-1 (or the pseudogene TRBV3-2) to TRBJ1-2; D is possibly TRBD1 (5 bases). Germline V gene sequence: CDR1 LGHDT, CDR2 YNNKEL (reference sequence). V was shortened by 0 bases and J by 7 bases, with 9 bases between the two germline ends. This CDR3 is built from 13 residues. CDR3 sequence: CASSQEQVFGYTF. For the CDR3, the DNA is TGTGCCAGCAGCCAAGAACAGGTCTTTGGCTACACCTTC.

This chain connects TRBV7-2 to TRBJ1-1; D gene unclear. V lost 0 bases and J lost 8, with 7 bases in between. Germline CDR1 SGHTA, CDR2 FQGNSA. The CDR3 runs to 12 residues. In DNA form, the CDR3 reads TGTGCCAGCAGCTTAGCGCGCGTCGAAGCTTTCTTT. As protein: CASSLARVEAFF.

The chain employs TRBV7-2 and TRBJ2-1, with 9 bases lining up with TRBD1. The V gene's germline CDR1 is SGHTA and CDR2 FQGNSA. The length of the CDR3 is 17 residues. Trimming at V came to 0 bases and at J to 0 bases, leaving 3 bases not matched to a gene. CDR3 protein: CASSLAVTGGSYNEQFF. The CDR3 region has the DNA TGTGCCAGCAGCTTAGCGGTGACAGGGGGCTCCTACAATGAGCAGTTCTTC.

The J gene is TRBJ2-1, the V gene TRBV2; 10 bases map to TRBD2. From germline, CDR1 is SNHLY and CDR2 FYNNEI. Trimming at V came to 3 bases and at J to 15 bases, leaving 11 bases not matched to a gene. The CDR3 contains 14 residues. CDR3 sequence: CASSDSQRGGPRFF. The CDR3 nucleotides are TGTGCCAGCAGTGATTCCCAGCGGGGGGGCCCTAGGTTCTTC.

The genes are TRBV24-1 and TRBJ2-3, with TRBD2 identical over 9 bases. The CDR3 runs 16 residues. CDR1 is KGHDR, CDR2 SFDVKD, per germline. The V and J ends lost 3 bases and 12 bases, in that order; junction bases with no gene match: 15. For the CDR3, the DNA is TGTGCCACCAGTGATGCGGCTAGCGGGGAACTAGACCCCCAGTATTTT. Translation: CATSDAASGELDPQYF.

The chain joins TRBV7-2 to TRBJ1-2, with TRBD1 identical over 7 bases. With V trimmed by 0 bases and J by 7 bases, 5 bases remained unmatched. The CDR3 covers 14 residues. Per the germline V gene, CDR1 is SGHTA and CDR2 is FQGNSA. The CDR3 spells CASSLAPGTAGYTF. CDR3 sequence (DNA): TGTGCCAGCAGCTTAGCGCCGGGGACAGCTGGCTACACCTTC.

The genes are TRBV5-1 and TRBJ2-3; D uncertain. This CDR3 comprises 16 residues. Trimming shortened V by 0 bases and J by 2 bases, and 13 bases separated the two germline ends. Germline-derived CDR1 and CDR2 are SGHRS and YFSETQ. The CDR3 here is CASSLAPTSPTDTQYF. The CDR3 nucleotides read TGCGCCAGCAGCTTGGCCCCTACTTCCCCCACAGATACGCAGTATTTT. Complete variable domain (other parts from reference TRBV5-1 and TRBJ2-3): KAGVTQTPRYLIKTRGQQVTLSCSPISGHRSVSWYQQTPGQGLQFLFEYFSETQRNKGNFPGRFSGRQFSNSRSEMNVSTLELGDSALYLCASSLAPTSPTDTQYFGPGTRLTVL.

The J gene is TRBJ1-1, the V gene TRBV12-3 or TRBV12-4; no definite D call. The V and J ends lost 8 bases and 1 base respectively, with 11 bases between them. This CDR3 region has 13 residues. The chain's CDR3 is CASRGGRNTEAFF. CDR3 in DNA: TGTGCCAGCCGGGGAGGGCGGAACACTGAAGCTTTCTTT.

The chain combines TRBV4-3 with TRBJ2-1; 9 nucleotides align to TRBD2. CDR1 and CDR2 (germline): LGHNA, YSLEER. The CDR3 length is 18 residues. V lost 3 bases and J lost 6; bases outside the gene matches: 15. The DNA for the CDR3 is TGCGCCAGCAGCCACCCCCCCTTTGGGGCGGGGGGGGGCAATGAGCAGTTCTTC. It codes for CASSHPPFGAGGGNEQFF.

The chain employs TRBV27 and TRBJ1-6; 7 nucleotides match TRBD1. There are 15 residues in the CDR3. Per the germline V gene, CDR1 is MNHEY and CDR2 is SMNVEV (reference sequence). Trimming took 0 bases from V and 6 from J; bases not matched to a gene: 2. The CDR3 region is CASSLSGTANSPLHF. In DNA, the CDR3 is TGTGCCAGCAGTTTATCGGGGACAGCTAATTCACCCCTCCACTTT.

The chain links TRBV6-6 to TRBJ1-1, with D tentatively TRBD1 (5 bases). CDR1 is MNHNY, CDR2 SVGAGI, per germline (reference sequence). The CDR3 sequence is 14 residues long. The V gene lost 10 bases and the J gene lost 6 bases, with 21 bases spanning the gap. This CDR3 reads CATFRQKLGSEAFF. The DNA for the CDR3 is TGTGCCACCTTCCGACAGAAGCTGGGGTCTGAAGCTTTCTTT.

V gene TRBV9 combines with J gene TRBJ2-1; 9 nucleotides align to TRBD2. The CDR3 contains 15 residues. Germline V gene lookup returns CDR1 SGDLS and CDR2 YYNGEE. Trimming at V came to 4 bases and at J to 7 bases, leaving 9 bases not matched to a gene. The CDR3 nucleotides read TGTGCCAGCAGCCCCCGGGTAGCGGGAGTTAATGAGCAGTTCTTC. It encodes CASSPRVAGVNEQFF.

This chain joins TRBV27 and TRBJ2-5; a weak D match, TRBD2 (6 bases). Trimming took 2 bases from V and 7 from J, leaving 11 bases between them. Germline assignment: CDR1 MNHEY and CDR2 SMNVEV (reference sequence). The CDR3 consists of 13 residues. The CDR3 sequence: CASSLGGFGTQYF. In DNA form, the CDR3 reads TGTGCCAGCAGTTTAGGGGGGTTCGGGACCCAGTACTTC.

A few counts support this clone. The CDR3 DNA sequence: TGCAGTGCTAGTTCTAGCGGGGCATTGGGCGGGGAGCTGTTTTTT. Amino acid sequence: CSASSSGALGGELFF. This rearrangement joins TRBV20-1 to TRBJ2-2, with 9 bases matching TRBD2. Germline V gene lookup returns CDR1 DFQATT and CDR2 SNEGSKA (reference sequence). The CDR3 is 15 residues long. V lost 3 bases to trimming and J lost 7 bases; unmatched junction nucleotides: 9.

Written as DNA, the CDR3 is TGTGCCAGCAGTGAAGCGCTCGGCGGGGGGCCCCCGTACTTC. This sequence encodes CASSEALGGGPPYF. This chain joins TRBV2 and TRBJ2-5, with 8 bases fitting TRBD2. V was pared by 0 bases and J by 13 bases, with 10 bases of the junction left unmatched. This CDR3 spans 14 amino acids. Germline CDR1 is SNHLY and CDR2 is FYNNEI. The full variable domain, completed using reference TRBV2 and TRBJ2-5, is EPEVTQTPSHQVTQMGQEVILRCVPISNHLYFYWYRQILGQKVEFLVSFYNNEISEKSEIFDDQFSVERPDGSNFTLKIRSTKLEDSAMYFCASSEALGGGPPYFGPGTRLLVL.

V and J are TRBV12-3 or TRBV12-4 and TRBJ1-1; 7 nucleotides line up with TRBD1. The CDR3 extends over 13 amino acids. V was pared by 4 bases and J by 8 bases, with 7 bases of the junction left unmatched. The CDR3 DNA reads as TGTGCCAGCAGTTCCCAGTTGACAGGGGAAGCTTTCTTT. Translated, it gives CASSSQLTGEAFF.

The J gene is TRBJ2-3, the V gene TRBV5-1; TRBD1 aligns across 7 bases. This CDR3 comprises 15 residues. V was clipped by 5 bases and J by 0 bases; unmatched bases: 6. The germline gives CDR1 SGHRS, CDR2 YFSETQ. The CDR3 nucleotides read TGCGCCAGCAGAAGGGGACAGTCTAGCACAGATACGCAGTATTTT. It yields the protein CASRRGQSSTDTQYF.

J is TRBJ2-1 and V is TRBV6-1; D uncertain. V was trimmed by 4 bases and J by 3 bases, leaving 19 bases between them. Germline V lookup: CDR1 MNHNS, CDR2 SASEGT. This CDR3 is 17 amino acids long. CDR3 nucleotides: TGTGCCAGCAGTGGCCCCCCGAACGCGTATTACTACAATGAGCAGTTCTTC. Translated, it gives CASSGPPNAYYYNEQFF.

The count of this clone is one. This CDR3 reads CASSFKAGTANTEAFF. The CDR3 DNA follows: TGTGCCAGCAGTTTCAAAGCCGGGACAGCGAACACTGAAGCTTTCTTT. The gene calls are TRBV27 and TRBJ1-1, with 7 bases matching TRBD1. V gave up 3 bases and J gave up 1 base; unmatched junction bases: 8. The CDR3 consists of 16 residues. CDR1 and CDR2 (germline): MNHEY, SMNVEV (reference sequence).

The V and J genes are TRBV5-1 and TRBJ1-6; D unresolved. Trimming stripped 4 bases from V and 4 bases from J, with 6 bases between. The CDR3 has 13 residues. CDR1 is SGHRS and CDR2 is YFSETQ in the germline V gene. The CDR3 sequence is CASSVDYNSPLHF. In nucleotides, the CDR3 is TGCGCCAGCAGCGTAGATTATAATTCACCCCTCCACTTT.

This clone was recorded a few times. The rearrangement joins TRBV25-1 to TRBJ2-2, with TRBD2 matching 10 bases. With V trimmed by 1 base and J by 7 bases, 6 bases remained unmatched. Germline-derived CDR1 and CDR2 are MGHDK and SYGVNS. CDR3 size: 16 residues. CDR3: CASSESGSGGLGELFF. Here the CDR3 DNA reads TGTGCCAGCAGTGAATCGGGTAGCGGGGGGCTCGGGGAGCTGTTTTTT.

DNA of the CDR3: TGTGCCAGTAGTAAGGGACTAGCGGGAACAGATACGCAGTATTTT. It yields the protein CASSKGLAGTDTQYF. The J gene is TRBJ2-3, the V gene TRBV19, with 13 bases that match TRBD2. V gave up 4 bases and J gave up 3 bases; unmatched junction bases: 1. The CDR3 is made up of 15 amino acids. Per germline, CDR1 LNHDA and CDR2 SQIVND (reference sequence).

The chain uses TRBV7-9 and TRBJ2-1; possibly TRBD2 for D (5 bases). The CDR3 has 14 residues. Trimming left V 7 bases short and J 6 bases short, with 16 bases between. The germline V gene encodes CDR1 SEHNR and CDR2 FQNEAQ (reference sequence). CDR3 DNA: TGTGCCAGCAAAAAGCTGGCTAGCTCCAATGAGCAGTTCTTC. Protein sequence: CASKKLASSNEQFF.

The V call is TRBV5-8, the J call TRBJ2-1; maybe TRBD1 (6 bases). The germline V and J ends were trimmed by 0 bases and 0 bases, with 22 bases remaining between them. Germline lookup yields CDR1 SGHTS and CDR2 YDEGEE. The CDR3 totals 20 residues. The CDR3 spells CASSLGEWQTGLSSYNEQFF. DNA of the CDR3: TGTGCCAGCAGCTTGGGTGAGTGGCAGACAGGTCTAAGCTCCTACAATGAGCAGTTCTTC.

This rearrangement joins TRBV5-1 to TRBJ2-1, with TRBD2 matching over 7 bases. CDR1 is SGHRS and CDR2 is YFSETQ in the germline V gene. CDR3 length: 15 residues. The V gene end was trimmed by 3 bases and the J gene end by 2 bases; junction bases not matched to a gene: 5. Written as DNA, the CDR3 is TGCGCCAGCAGCTGGACGGGGGGACCCTACAATGAGCAGTTCTTC. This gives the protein CASSWTGGPYNEQFF.

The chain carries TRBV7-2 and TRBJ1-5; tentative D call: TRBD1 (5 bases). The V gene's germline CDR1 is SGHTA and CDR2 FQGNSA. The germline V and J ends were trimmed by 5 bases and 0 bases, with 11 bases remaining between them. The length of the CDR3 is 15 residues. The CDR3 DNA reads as TGTGCCAGCAGCCAGGGCTTCGCTAGCAATCAGCCCCAGCATTTT. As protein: CASSQGFASNQPQHF.

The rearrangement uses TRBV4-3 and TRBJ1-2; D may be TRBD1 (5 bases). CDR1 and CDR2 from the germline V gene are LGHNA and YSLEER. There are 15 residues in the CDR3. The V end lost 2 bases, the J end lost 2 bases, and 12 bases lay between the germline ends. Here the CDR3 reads CASSQTNGGNYGYTF. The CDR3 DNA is TGCGCCAGCAGCCAAACTAACGGGGGAAACTATGGCTACACCTTC.

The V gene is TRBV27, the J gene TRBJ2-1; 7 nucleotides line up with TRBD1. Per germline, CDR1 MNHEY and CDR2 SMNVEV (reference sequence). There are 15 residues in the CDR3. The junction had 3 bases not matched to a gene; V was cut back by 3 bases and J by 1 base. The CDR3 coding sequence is TGTGCCAGCAGTTTCGGGACAGAATCCTACAATGAGCAGTTCTTC. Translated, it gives CASSFGTESYNEQFF.

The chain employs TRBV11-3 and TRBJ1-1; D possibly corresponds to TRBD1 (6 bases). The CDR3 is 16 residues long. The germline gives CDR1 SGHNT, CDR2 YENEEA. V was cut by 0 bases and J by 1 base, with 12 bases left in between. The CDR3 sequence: CASSLDGGRGNTEAFF. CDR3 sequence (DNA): TGTGCCAGCAGCTTAGATGGGGGCCGTGGGAACACTGAAGCTTTCTTT.